This TCR beta chain stems from a study of metastatic and nonmetastatic thyroid tumors. The study, taken as a whole, reports: Relative to benign nodules, malignant thyroid tumors were reportedly characterized by significantly elevated TCR beta diversity in blood and tumor.

TCRdb redid the clone calls on the PCR reads using MiXCR. This table holds about 92,000 clones, around 14% found once. Among the patients, none had received any treatment before thyroid surgery. In regard to this clone: No antigen is known for it.

CDR1 is SGHTA and CDR2 is FQGTGA in the germline V gene. V was pared by 0 bases and J by 6 bases, with 17 bases between. There are 17 residues in the CDR3. The chain recombines TRBV7-3 with TRBJ2-2; perhaps TRBD2 as D (6 bases). This clonotype was sampled from a female donor with papillary thyroid cancer or a benign thyroid nodule (not recorded which). Some clones in this sample may be carry-over from other donors' samples. The sequenced sample consisted of blood. The CDR3 protein is CASSLTVASETAGELFF. The CDR3 nucleotides are TGTGCCAGCAGCTTAACGGTCGCTAGCGAGACCGCCGGGGAGCTGTTTTTT.